This passage covers 15 T cell receptor beta chains from one sample sequenced in a study of technical replicates of blood from four donors. Sequencing used immunoSEQ multiplex PCR; TCRdb keeps in-frame clones, though not all of them. The data show about 88,000 clones, just under 95% seen once. The sample taken for sequencing was T cells isolated from PBMCs. Source of these receptors: a human donor in good health.

V is TRBV19 and J is TRBJ2-1, with TRBD2 matching 7 bases. V trimming: 10 bases; J trimming: 0 bases; junction bases outside the gene matches: 6. There are 14 residues in the CDR3. Germline V gene data show CDR1 as LNHDA and CDR2 as SQIVND (reference sequence). CDR3 region: CATRTSASYNEQFF. CDR3 bases: TGTGCCACTAGAACTAGCGCCTCCTACAATGAGCAGTTCTTC.

In its sample, this clone was seen once. CDR3 sequence: CASSLSLQYQPQHF. DNA of the CDR3: TGTGCCAGCAGTTTATCATTGCAGTATCAGCCCCAGCATTTT. The gene calls are TRBV28 and TRBJ1-5, with D unclear. Germline CDR1 is MDHEN and CDR2 is SYDVKM. The CDR3 loop spans 14 amino acids. Trimming took 1 base from V and 5 from J, leaving 9 bases between them.

The chain links TRBV5-1 to TRBJ2-4; TRBD1 aligns across 8 bases. The germline CDR1 and CDR2 sequences are SGHRS and YFSETQ. This CDR3 is 14 amino acids long. J was trimmed by 10 bases and V by 3 bases; bases with no gene match: 9. The CDR3 reads CASSYWPGQEIQYF. In DNA form, the CDR3 reads TGCGCCAGCAGCTACTGGCCGGGACAGGAAATTCAGTACTTC.

The CDR3 DNA sequence: TGTGCCAGCAGCCCATTTCGACTTCAGGACTCGAACACCGGGGAGCTGTTTTTT. Encoded protein: CASSPFRLQDSNTGELFF. The chain employs TRBV5-5 and TRBJ2-2; D may be TRBD2 (5 bases). CDR1 is SGHKS and CDR2 is YYEKEE in the germline V gene (reference sequence). CDR3 size: 18 residues. Trimming cost V 4 bases and J 0 bases, with 19 bases left between them.

This clone was seen only once. V usage is TRBV4-1 and J usage is TRBJ2-1, with no clear D. V lost 0 bases to trimming and J lost 7 bases, with 7 bases between them. Germline V gives CDR1 MGHRA, CDR2 YSYEKL. This CDR3 has 13 amino acids. The CDR3 region is CASSQDNRNEQFF. CDR3 nucleotides: TGCGCCAGCAGCCAAGATAACAGAAATGAGCAGTTCTTC.

For the CDR3, the DNA is TGTGCCAGCAGCGTAGAAACAGGGGAATTAACCGGGGAGCTGTTTTTT. Translation gives CASSVETGELTGELFF. The chain links TRBV9 to TRBJ2-2; 7 positions match TRBD1. CDR3 length equals 16 residues. V lost 0 bases and J lost 5; bases outside the gene matches: 7. Per the germline V gene, CDR1 is SGDLS and CDR2 is YYNGEE.

The chain links TRBV7-3 to TRBJ2-7; 10 bases match TRBD1. The CDR3 totals 14 residues. V lost 4 bases and J lost 4; bases outside the gene matches: 4. Germline-derived CDR1 and CDR2 are SGHTA and FQGTGA. The CDR3 sequence: CASSSLGQGYEQYF. CDR3 DNA: TGTGCCAGCAGCTCCCTGGGACAGGGGTACGAGCAGTACTTC.

The V and J genes are TRBV19 and TRBJ2-2; 9 bases map to TRBD1. The CDR3 is 15 residues long. Germline V gene sequence: CDR1 LNHDA, CDR2 SQIVND (reference sequence). V lost 6 bases and J lost 6; bases outside the gene matches: 8. The CDR3 reads CASSPRTGAAGELFF. The DNA of the CDR3 is TGTGCCAGTAGCCCGAGGACAGGGGCGGCCGGGGAGCTGTTTTTT.

The V and J genes are TRBV19 and TRBJ2-6; a possible D gene is TRBD1 (6 bases). Germline V gene lookup returns CDR1 LNHDA and CDR2 SQIVND (reference sequence). The CDR3 contains 13 residues. V was shortened by 5 bases and J by 11 bases, with 13 bases between the two germline ends. The CDR3 loop reads CASSPGQSYVLTF. In nucleotides, the CDR3 is TGTGCCAGTAGTCCGGGACAATCCTACGTCCTGACTTTC.

The V call is TRBV7-9, the J call TRBJ2-1; D assignment may be TRBD1 or TRBD2 (5 bases each). V shed 5 bases and J shed 12 bases, with 20 bases lying between them. This CDR3 has 14 amino acids. The germline V gene has CDR1 SEHNR and CDR2 FQNEAQ (reference sequence). The CDR3 loop is CASSLGERVVSQFF. The CDR3 nucleotides read TGTGCCAGCAGCCTAGGGGAGAGGGTAGTATCGCAGTTCTTC. The complete variable domain, with remaining parts taken from reference TRBV7-9 and TRBJ2-1, reads DTGVSQNPRHKITKRGQNVTFRCDPISEHNRLYWYRQTLGQGPEFLTYFQNEAQLEKSRLLSDRFSAERPKGSFSTLEIQRTEQGDSAMYLCASSLGERVVSQFFGPGTRLTVL.

The DNA of the CDR3 is TGTGCCAGCAGCTCACTTCTAGATTATGGCTATGGCTACACCTTC. Encoded protein: CASSSLLDYGYGYTF. The chain employs TRBV7-9 and TRBJ1-2; D uncertain. Germline V lookup: CDR1 SEHNR, CDR2 FQNEAQ (reference sequence). The V end was cut by 4 bases, the J end by 4 bases, with 16 bases between. The length of the CDR3 is 15 residues.

This clone occurred once. The V and J genes are TRBV6-1 and TRBJ1-4; D uncertain. The CDR3 has 12 amino acids. Germline CDR1 MNHNS, CDR2 SASEGT. Trimming shortened V by 4 bases and J by 10 bases, and 10 bases separated the two germline ends. CDR3 loop: CASSVVEAKLFF. CDR3 in DNA: TGTGCCAGCAGTGTGGTGGAGGCAAAACTGTTTTTT.

The chain recombines TRBV4-2 with TRBJ2-7; D is unresolved. Germline V lookup: CDR1 LGHNA, CDR2 YNFKEQ. There are 14 residues in the CDR3. Trimming took 0 bases from V and 3 from J, leaving 9 bases between them. CDR3 amino acids: CASSQEDGFYEQYF. As DNA, the CDR3 is TGTGCCAGCAGCCAAGAAGACGGGTTCTACGAGCAGTACTTC.

V usage is TRBV4-1 and J usage is TRBJ2-4; a weak D match, TRBD2 (6 bases). V was shortened by 4 bases and J by 10 bases, with 17 bases between the two germline ends. The CDR3 has 14 amino acids. CDR1 MGHRA and CDR2 YSYEKL come from the germline V gene. The CDR3 bases are TGCGCCAGCAGCCCGCCGGGGGTGGGGATTATTCAGTACTTC. Residues: CASSPPGVGIIQYF.

This clone has only one observation. The chain employs TRBV28 and TRBJ2-1; D remains unclear. CDR1 and CDR2 (germline): MDHEN, SYDVKM. The CDR3 is 12 residues long. V was clipped by 3 bases and J by 9 bases, with 9 bases between them. The CDR3, as DNA: TGTGCCAGCAGTTTCGGGTTTCCTGAGCAGTTCTTC. It encodes CASSFGFPEQFF.